This entry lists 22 T cell receptor beta chains sequenced from one sample in a study of T-cell memory formation after mild COVID-19. Using its own MiXCR run on the 5' RACE reads, TCRdb lists one record per CDR3 protein. The sample yields hundreds of thousands of distinct CDR3 sequences, 20% to 25% seen once. Sequences were obtained from PBMCs or a T cell subset sorted from them (not recorded which). These receptors originate from an adult woman who had mild COVID-19 (a few samples of this study predate the infection). Cell type and time point are not known.

The chain is built from TRBV27 and TRBJ1-2; a weak D match, TRBD1 (6 bases). This CDR3 comprises 13 residues. CDR1 and CDR2 (germline): MNHEY, SMNVEV (reference sequence). V was pared by 3 bases and J by 8 bases, with 13 bases between. The CDR3 nucleotides read TGTGCCAGCAGTTTCACAGGGCTAGGAGGCTACACCTTC. This codes for CASSFTGLGGYTF.

The genes are TRBV5-1 and TRBJ2-5; 8 bases line up with TRBD1. V lost 7 bases and J lost 2; bases outside the gene matches: 10. Germline values: CDR1 SGHRS, CDR2 YFSETQ. The CDR3 contains 15 residues. The CDR3, as DNA: TGCGCCAGCCACGAGGGAGACAGGGGACAAGAGACCCAGTACTTC. This encodes CASHEGDRGQETQYF. The whole variable domain, filled in from reference TRBV5-1 and TRBJ2-5, reads KAGVTQTPRYLIKTRGQQVTLSCSPISGHRSVSWYQQTPGQGLQFLFEYFSETQRNKGNFPGRFSGRQFSNSRSEMNVSTLELGDSALYLCASHEGDRGQETQYFGPGTRLLVL.

The chain couples TRBV20-1 to TRBJ1-1; 9 bases are shared with TRBD1. With V trimmed by 4 bases and J by 5 bases, 11 bases remained unmatched. This CDR3 spans 15 amino acids. Per germline, CDR1 DFQATT and CDR2 SNEGSKA (reference sequence). The CDR3 coding sequence is TGCAGTGCTACCTTCCCACAGGGGGCTCGGACTGAAGCTTTCTTT. It codes for CSATFPQGARTEAFF.

This clonotype was found many times. This chain uses TRBV4-1 with TRBJ1-2; 7 positions match TRBD1. The CDR3 length is 17 residues. Germline-derived CDR1 and CDR2 are MGHRA and YSYEKL. V trimming: 2 bases; J trimming: 0 bases; junction bases outside the gene matches: 9. CDR3 protein: CASSQKAGTDTNYGYTF. CDR3 sequence (DNA): TGCGCCAGCAGCCAAAAGGCCGGGACAGATACTAACTATGGCTACACCTTC.

This clonotype appeared a few times. The gene calls are TRBV7-9 and TRBJ2-2; D unresolved. The germline gives CDR1 SEHNR, CDR2 FQNEAQ (reference sequence). The CDR3 has 13 residues. Between the trimmed V and J ends, which lost 4 bases and 7 bases, there was a span of 10 bases. The CDR3 DNA follows: TGTGCCAGCAGCTCCTCTCTCGGCGGGGAGCTGTTTTTT. Amino acids: CASSSSLGGELFF.

This clonotype was found a few times. The chain couples TRBV12-3 or TRBV12-4 to TRBJ2-7; 7 bases fit TRBD1. The CDR3 is 15 amino acids. V dropped 3 bases and J dropped 3; count of bases not matched to a gene: 8. CDR3 in amino acids: CASSFNRQGLYEQYF. CDR3 coding DNA: TGTGCCAGCAGTTTCAACCGACAGGGCCTCTACGAGCAGTACTTC.

This sequence joins TRBV4-3 and TRBJ2-5; 11 nucleotides align to TRBD2. Germline V gene lookup returns CDR1 LGHNA and CDR2 YSLEER. V lost 0 bases and J lost 3; bases outside the gene matches: 18. This CDR3 region has 21 residues. CDR3 nucleotide sequence: TGCGCCAGCAGCCAAGATCGGGCGATACTAGCGGGAGACTCATCGAAAGAGACCCAGTACTTC. Protein sequence: CASSQDRAILAGDSSKETQYF.

The rearrangement joins TRBV15 to TRBJ1-1; unclear D gene. The CDR3 runs 16 residues. V lost 0 bases to trimming and J lost 3 bases, with 14 bases between them. The germline CDR1 and CDR2 sequences are LNHNV and YYDKDF (reference sequence). The CDR3: CATSRDRGLKDTEAFF. The CDR3 coding sequence is TGTGCCACCAGCAGAGATAGAGGCTTAAAGGACACTGAAGCTTTCTTT.

This rearrangement joins TRBV4-1 to TRBJ1-1; possibly TRBD1 for D (5 bases). CDR3 length: 14 residues. In germline, CDR1 is MGHRA, CDR2 YSYEKL. V was pared by 2 bases and J by 11 bases, with 18 bases between. This CDR3 is CASSQLWGSDGAFF. Written as DNA, the CDR3 is TGCGCCAGCAGCCAATTATGGGGGTCCGATGGGGCTTTCTTT.

This clonotype was counted only a few times. CDR3 region: CASSYSSTGVTEAFF. DNA of the CDR3: TGTGCCAGCAGTTACTCGAGTACAGGGGTCACTGAAGCTTTCTTT. The V gene is TRBV6-5, the J gene TRBJ1-1, with TRBD1 matching over 7 bases. Germline V gives CDR1 MNHEY, CDR2 SVGAGI. This CDR3 has 15 amino acids. The trim removed 0 bases at V and 4 bases at J, leaving 5 bases unmatched.

The chain joins TRBV5-5 to TRBJ1-4; no definite D call. The germline V gene has CDR1 SGHKS and CDR2 YYEKEE (reference sequence). This CDR3 comprises 13 residues. The V gene lost 2 bases and the J gene lost 1 base, with 3 bases spanning the gap. This CDR3 reads CASSFVTNEKLFF. CDR3 coding DNA: TGTGCCAGCAGCTTTGTAACTAATGAAAAACTGTTTTTT. The full variable domain, rest sourced from reference TRBV5-5 and TRBJ1-4, is DAGVTQSPTHLIKTRGQQVTLRCSPISGHKSVSWYQQVLGQGPQFIFQYYEKEERGRGNFPDRFSARQFPNYSSELNVNALLLGDSALYLCASSFVTNEKLFFGSGTQLSVL.

This chain connects TRBV2 to TRBJ2-1, with TRBD2 matching 7 bases. CDR1 is SNHLY, CDR2 FYNNEI, per germline. V shed 3 bases and J 6 bases; nucleotides not matched to a gene: 8. The CDR3 contains 15 residues. DNA for the CDR3: TGTGCCAGCAGTGAGGGAGGGAGGATCGGCAATGAGCAGTTCTTC. This codes for CASSEGGRIGNEQFF. Full variable domain (remainder filled in from reference TRBV2 and TRBJ2-1): EPEVTQTPSHQVTQMGQEVILRCVPISNHLYFYWYRQILGQKVEFLVSFYNNEISEKSEIFDDQFSVERPDGSNFTLKIRSTKLEDSAMYFCASSEGGRIGNEQFFGPGTRLTVL.

This clonotype was recorded a few times. V usage is TRBV5-1 and J usage is TRBJ2-1, with 7 bases aligning to TRBD1. The length of the CDR3 is 15 residues. V lost 3 bases and J lost 2; bases outside the gene matches: 5. The germline V gene has CDR1 SGHRS and CDR2 YFSETQ. CDR3 nucleotide sequence: TGCGCCAGCAGCTCAGGGGACAGCACCTACAATGAGCAGTTCTTC. Its protein is CASSSGDSTYNEQFF.

Turning to this clonotype: The CDR3 carries no conserved terminal phenylalanine or tryptophan, so it likely arises from a read error. This rearrangement joins TRBV15 to TRBJ2-7; D uncertain. Per germline, CDR1 LNHNV and CDR2 YYDKDF (reference sequence). Trimming took off 0 bases at V and 0 bases at J, with 9 bases between the two ends. CDR3 length: 15 amino acids. DNA for the CDR3: TGTGCCACCAGCAGAGAACTCGGTAGCTCCTACGAGCAGTACTTA. Translated, it gives CATSRELGSSYEQYL.

The chain employs TRBV5-1 and TRBJ2-7; the match to TRBD2 covers 13 bases. The CDR3 totals 13 residues. With V trimmed by 3 bases and J by 12 bases, 6 bases remained unmatched. The germline V gene has CDR1 SGHRS and CDR2 YFSETQ. In nucleotides, the CDR3 is TGCGCCAGCAGCTCCGGGACTAGCGGGGAGGTGTACTTC. It codes for CASSSGTSGEVYF.

This chain links TRBV7-6 with TRBJ1-1; perhaps TRBD1 as D (5 bases). The CDR3 consists of 14 residues. Germline V gene data show CDR1 as SGHVS and CDR2 as FNYEAQ. The ends were cut back, 5 bases at V and 3 bases at J, with 13 bases in the middle. The CDR3 sequence: CASSGGFPDTEAFF. For the CDR3, the DNA is TGTGCCAGCAGCGGGGGATTCCCAGACACTGAAGCTTTCTTT.

This chain's CDR3 is CASTKTSSYEQYF. CDR3 bases: TGTGCCAGCACTAAGACTAGTAGCTACGAGCAGTACTTC. The chain uses TRBV6-2 or TRBV6-3 and TRBJ2-7, with TRBD2 as a possible D gene (6 bases). The CDR3 length is 13 residues. Trimming pared 7 bases from V and 3 bases from J, leaving 13 bases between. Germline-derived CDR1 and CDR2 are MNHEY and SVGEGT.

In DNA, the CDR3 is TGTGCCTGGGACAGGGTCAATTCACCCCTCCACTTT. Amino acids: CAWDRVNSPLHF. V usage is TRBV30 and J usage is TRBJ1-6, with TRBD1 matching over 7 bases. There are 12 residues in the CDR3. Germline lookup yields CDR1 GTSNPN and CDR2 SVGIG (reference sequence). The V gene end was trimmed by 5 bases and the J gene end by 7 bases; junction bases not matched to a gene: 2.

V gene TRBV6-1 combines with J gene TRBJ1-1; the D gene is possibly TRBD1 (5 bases). There are 13 residues in the CDR3. V lost 1 base, J lost 7 bases, and 10 bases lay in between. Germline V gene lookup returns CDR1 MNHNS and CDR2 SASEGT. The CDR3 sequence: CASSEGHRLEAFF. In nucleotides, the CDR3 is TGTGCCAGCAGTGAAGGTCACAGGCTTGAAGCTTTCTTT.

This clonotype was counted between two and nine times. The V gene is TRBV20-1, the J gene TRBJ2-1; 8 positions match TRBD1. CDR3 length: 16 residues. V trimming: 2 bases; J trimming: 4 bases; junction bases outside the gene matches: 10. CDR1 DFQATT and CDR2 SNEGSKA come from the germline V gene (reference sequence). For the CDR3, the DNA is TGCAGTGCTAGAAGCCCCAGGGGGCTGGGGTACAATGAGCAGTTCTTC. This codes for CSARSPRGLGYNEQFF.

V is TRBV25-1 and J is TRBJ2-7; maybe TRBD1 (5 bases). The V end was cut by 0 bases, the J end by 1 base, with 13 bases between. This CDR3 is 16 amino acids long. Germline V gives CDR1 MGHDK, CDR2 SYGVNS. This CDR3 is CASSEYSGPGSYEQYF. CDR3 in DNA: TGTGCCAGCAGTGAATATTCAGGGCCAGGGTCCTACGAGCAGTACTTC.

The chain joins TRBV7-8 to TRBJ1-4; TRBD1 aligns across 7 bases. The CDR3 contains 14 residues. Per the germline V gene, CDR1 is SGHVS and CDR2 is FQNEAQ. Unmatched junction bases numbered 5, after V lost 4 bases and J lost 6 bases. The CDR3 DNA reads as TGTGCCAGCAGCTGGGACAGCGGTCATGAAAAACTGTTTTTT. This codes for CASSWDSGHEKLFF.